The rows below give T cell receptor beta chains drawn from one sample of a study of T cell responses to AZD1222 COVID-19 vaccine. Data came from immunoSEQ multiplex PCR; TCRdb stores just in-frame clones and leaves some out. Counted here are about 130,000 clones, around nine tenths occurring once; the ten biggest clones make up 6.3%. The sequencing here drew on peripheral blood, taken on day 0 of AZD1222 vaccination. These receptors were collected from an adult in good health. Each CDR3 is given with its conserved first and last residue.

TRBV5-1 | CASSPAGGPYEQYF
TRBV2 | CASSESRSLAANQPQHF
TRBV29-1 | CSVRQGTEAFF
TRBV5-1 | CASSTRQGALAEAFF
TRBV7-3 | CASSLNSGGLNEQFF
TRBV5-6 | CASSRYQETQYF
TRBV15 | CATSRARPSGGTKQFF
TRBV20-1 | CSASVPDSRATFF
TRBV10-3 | CAISEFSLSSGNTIYF
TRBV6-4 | CASSVGQGYGYTF
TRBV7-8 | CASSFSGSSFVSPLHF
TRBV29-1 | CSVAGGRGTEAFF
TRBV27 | CASSPELSGGYNEQFF
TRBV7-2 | CASSLVTKAPEGKLFF
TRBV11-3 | CASSPEGGYTEAFF
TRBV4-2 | CASSQGPDSNNEKLFF
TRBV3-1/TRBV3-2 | CASSQSDFGNTIYF
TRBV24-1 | CAPGDENTEAFF
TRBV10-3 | CASGRDLGTDTQYF
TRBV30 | CAWSRASRRGGYTF
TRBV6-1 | CASSEPGQRANTGELFF
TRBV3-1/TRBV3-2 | CASSQDKQPQHF
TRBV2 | CASTAGGLDNEQFF
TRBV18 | CASSPGQANTEAFF
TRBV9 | CASSVGGHSNQPQHF